These T cell receptor beta chains were read from a single sample in a study of PD-1 blockade in classical Hodgkin lymphoma. Profiling relied on immunoSEQ multiplex PCR, and the TCRdb table lists in-frame clones only, not all of them. The repertoire has some 40,000 clones, 76% of them found once; the top ten carry approximately 11%. Specimen: peripheral blood mononuclear cells (PBMCs), collected at baseline. These receptors were taken from a human donor with classical Hodgkin lymphoma. Both conserved end residues are part of each CDR3. The D gene is left open where the match is weak. Only some rows state a clone size, as once, few, many or a class for expanded clones.

V gene	D gene	clone size	J gene	CDR3 DNA	CDR3 protein
TRBV28	NA	few	TRBJ1-1	TGTGCCAGCAGCCCGGGACGGTACACTGAAGCTTTCTTT	CASSPGRYTEAFF
TRBV19	TRBD2	NA	TRBJ2-7	TGTGCCAGTAGTGTCACTAGCGGGAGCAGATACGAGCAGTACTTC	CASSVTSGSRYEQYF
TRBV11-3	NA	NA	TRBJ2-3	TGTGCCAGCAGCTTAGGTGGAGGGGTTGGCACAGATACGCAGTATTTT	CASSLGGGVGTDTQYF
TRBV6-6	TRBD2	NA	TRBJ2-1	TGTGCCAGCAGCTTGGGGGGGTCCACCTACAATGAGCAGTTCTTC	CASSLGGSTYNEQFF
TRBV2	TRBD2	NA	TRBJ2-1	TGTGCCAGCAGTACCCTAGCGGGAGGGCCGAATGAGCAGTTCTTC	CASSTLAGGPNEQFF
TRBV29-1	TRBD1	NA	TRBJ2-6	TGCAGCGTTGTTGACAGGGCCCCCTCCTCTGGGGCCAACGTCCTGACTTTC	CSVVDRAPSSGANVLTF
TRBV27	NA	few	TRBJ2-1	TGTGCCAGCAGTTTTAGGACCAAACCTAACAATGAGCAGTTCTTC	CASSFRTKPNNEQFF
TRBV6-6	NA	NA	TRBJ2-5	TGTGCCAGCAGACAAGAGACCCAGTACTTC	CASRQETQYF
TRBV15	TRBD2	NA	TRBJ2-3	TGTGCCACACAGCAAGAGAGCGGGAGGTGCACAGATACGCAGTATTTT	CATQQESGRCTDTQYF
TRBV29-1	TRBD2	NA	TRBJ2-3	TGCAGCGTGAGGACTAGCGGGAGAACGCAGTATTTT	CSVRTSGRTQYF
TRBV5-5	NA	NA	TRBJ2-2	TGTGCCAGCAGCGCGACCGGGACCGCGGGCACCGGGGAGCTGTTTTTT	CASSATGTAGTGELFF
TRBV19	TRBD1	NA	TRBJ2-1	TGTGCCAGTAGTATTACAGGGGCGCGGGCGGCGCAGTTCTTC	CASSITGARAAQFF
TRBV28	NA	many	TRBJ1-1	TGTGCCAGCATCCAGGCCGCTGAAGCTTTCTTT	CASIQAAEAFF
TRBV30	NA	once	TRBJ2-1	TGTGCCTGGAACCCCGAGGGGGATGAGCAGTTCTTC	CAWNPEGDEQFF
TRBV6-5	TRBD2	once	TRBJ2-1	TGTGCCAGCAGTTCCGGGACTAGCGGGATCAATGAGCAGTTCTTC	CASSSGTSGINEQFF
TRBV11-3	NA	NA	TRBJ2-1	TGTGCCAGCAGCTTAGGAGGTGAGCAGTTCTTC	CASSLGGEQFF
TRBV19	NA	once	TRBJ2-2	TGTGCCAGTCAGAGGCATACTCCGAGCTTCCGGAACACCGGGGAGCTGTTTTTT	CASQRHTPSFRNTGELFF
TRBV5-6	NA	NA	TRBJ2-5	TGTGCCAGCAGCCTCTCGCTTGGGCAACAAGAGACCCAGTACTTC	CASSLSLGQQETQYF
TRBV18	NA	NA	TRBJ2-7	TGTGCCAGCTCACTCACCCCCCAAGCCTACGAGCAGTACTTC	CASSLTPQAYEQYF
TRBV2	NA	NA	TRBJ2-5	TGTGCCAGCAGTGGCCTCCTTTTAGAGACCCAGTACTTC	CASSGLLLETQYF
TRBV19	TRBD1	NA	TRBJ2-7	TGTGCCAGTAGTGGACAGGGGTGGTGGAACGAGCAGTACTTC	CASSGQGWWNEQYF
TRBV28	TRBD1	NA	TRBJ1-3	TGTGCCAGCAGTTTCCCCGGGACAGGACTAGGAAACACCATATATTTT	CASSFPGTGLGNTIYF
TRBV23-1	NA	NA	TRBJ1-1	TGCGCCAGCAGTCAAGGGGGCAGGGACACTGAAGCTTTCTTT	CASSQGGRDTEAFF
TRBV6-1	NA	few	TRBJ1-5	TGTGCCAGCAGTGAGGGGGACGGTTCTCAGCCCCAGCATTTT	CASSEGDGSQPQHF
TRBV14	TRBD2	once	TRBJ2-1	TGTGCCAGCAGCCAGTGCGGGGGCAATGAGCAGTTCTTC	CASSQCGGNEQFF
TRBV9	TRBD2	few	TRBJ2-5	TGTGCCAGCAGCGTAGGCGGGAGTCTGGAGACCCAGTACTTC	CASSVGGSLETQYF
TRBV5-4	TRBD1	NA	TRBJ2-7	TGTGCCAGCAGCTCCGATGGGACAGGAGCCTACGAGCAGTACTTC	CASSSDGTGAYEQYF
TRBV30	NA	NA	TRBJ1-2	TGTGCCTGGAGTGTAGGAGCCCCATATGGCTACACCTTC	CAWSVGAPYGYTF
TRBV4-1	TRBD1	few	TRBJ1-5	TGCGCCAGCAGCCTTCTACAGGGGAATCAGCCCCAGCATTTT	CASSLLQGNQPQHF
TRBV28	NA	few	TRBJ1-2	TGTGACTACCGACAGGCCTTCGGAGGCTACACCTTC	CDYRQAFGGYTF
TRBV11-3	TRBD1	NA	TRBJ2-7	TGTGCCAGCAGCTTAATGACAGGGGGGTCTGACGAGCAGTACTTC	CASSLMTGGSDEQYF
TRBV4-3	TRBD1	NA	TRBJ1-2	TGCGCCAGCAGCCGAGGGACAGACTACTATGGCTACACCTTC	CASSRGTDYYGYTF
TRBV30	NA	few	TRBJ2-1	TGTGCCTGGAGTTTAGTAGCTTGGTCACAGCAGTTCTTC	CAWSLVAWSQQFF
TRBV2	NA	NA	TRBJ1-4	TGTGCCAGCAGTGAGGGGCAGGGTGGTGAAAAACTGTTTTTT	CASSEGQGGEKLFF
TRBV4-1	NA	few	TRBJ2-1	TGCGCCAGCAGCCAGGGCGGGATTAATGAGCAGTTCTTC	CASSQGGINEQFF
TRBV6-5	NA	NA	TRBJ2-7	TGTGCCAGCAGTTTCGGACCGGACTACGAGCAGTACTTC	CASSFGPDYEQYF
TRBV28	TRBD1	NA	TRBJ1-1	TGTGCCAGCAGTTTGACAGGGGTCCTGAACACTGAAGCTTTCTTT	CASSLTGVLNTEAFF